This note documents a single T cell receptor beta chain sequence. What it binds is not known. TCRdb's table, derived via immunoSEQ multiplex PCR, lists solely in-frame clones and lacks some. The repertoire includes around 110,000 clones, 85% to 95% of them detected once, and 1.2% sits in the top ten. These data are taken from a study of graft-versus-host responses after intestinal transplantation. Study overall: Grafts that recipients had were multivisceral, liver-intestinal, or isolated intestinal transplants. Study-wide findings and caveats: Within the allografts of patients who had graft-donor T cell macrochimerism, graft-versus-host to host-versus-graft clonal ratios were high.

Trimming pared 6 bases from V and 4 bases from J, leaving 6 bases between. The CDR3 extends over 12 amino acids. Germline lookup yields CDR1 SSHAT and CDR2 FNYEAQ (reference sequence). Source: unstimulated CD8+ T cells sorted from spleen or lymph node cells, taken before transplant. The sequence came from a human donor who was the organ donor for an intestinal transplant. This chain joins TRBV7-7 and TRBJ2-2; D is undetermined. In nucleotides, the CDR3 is TGTGCCAGCAGGAAGAGCACCGGGGAGCTGTTTTTT. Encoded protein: CASRKSTGELFF. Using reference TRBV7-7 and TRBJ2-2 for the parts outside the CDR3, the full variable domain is GAGVSQSPRYKVTKRGQDVTLRCDPISSHATLYWYQQALGQGPEFLTYFNYEAQPDKSGLPSDRFSAERPEGSISTLTIQRTEQRDSAMYRCASRKSTGELFFGEGSRLTVL.